The entry that follows covers one T cell receptor (beta chain) sequence. These data are taken from a study of neoadjuvant anti-PD-1 for oral cavity cancer. With 9 bases clipped from V and 5 bases from J, the junction kept 8 bases outside the gene matches. Germline-derived CDR1 and CDR2 are SNHLY and FYNNEI. The CDR3 length is 13 residues. Assay: immunoSEQ multiplex PCR; the TCRdb copy retains only in-frame clones and omits some. The profile covers 70,000 to 95,000 clones, with about four fifths appearing a single time and around 3% taken by the ten largest. The sequence came from a person aged 35 to 85 with oral cavity squamous cell carcinoma. This rearrangement joins TRBV2 to TRBJ2-7; 9 nucleotides align to TRBD1. The material sequenced was PBMCs, taken before nivolumab (anti-PD-1) treatment. CDR3 DNA: TGTGCCAGTAGAGACGACAGGGGGAACGAGCAGTACTTC. Translation gives CASRDDRGNEQYF.